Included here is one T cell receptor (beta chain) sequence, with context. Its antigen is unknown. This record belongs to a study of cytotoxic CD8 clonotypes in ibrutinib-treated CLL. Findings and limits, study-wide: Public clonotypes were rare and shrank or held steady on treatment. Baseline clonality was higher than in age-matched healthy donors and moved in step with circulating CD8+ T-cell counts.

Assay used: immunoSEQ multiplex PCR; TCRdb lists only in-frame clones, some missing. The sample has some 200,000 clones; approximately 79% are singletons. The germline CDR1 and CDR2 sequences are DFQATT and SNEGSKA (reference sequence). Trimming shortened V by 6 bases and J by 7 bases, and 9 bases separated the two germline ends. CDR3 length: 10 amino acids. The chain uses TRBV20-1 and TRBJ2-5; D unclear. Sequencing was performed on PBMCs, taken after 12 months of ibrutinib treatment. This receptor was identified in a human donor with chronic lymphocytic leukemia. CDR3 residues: CSANGVTQYF. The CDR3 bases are TGCAGTGCCAACGGCGTGACCCAGTACTTC.